This entry features one TCR beta chain sequence. The sample originates from a study of shared clonotypes between healthy human individuals. Study-level background: The composition of the donors was two women and a few men aged 18 to 49.

Deep-level running was used for the assay. Splitting of each subset's genomic DNA was done evenly across several immunoSEQ plates. Unsorted PBMC replicate PCRs used about 280 ng DNA, 25,000 to 35,000 T cell genomes. Data came from immunoSEQ multiplex PCR; TCRdb stores just in-frame clones and leaves some out. The table includes about 490,000 clones, 60% to 80% detected once. V gave up 6 bases and J gave up 1 base; unmatched junction bases: 5. CDR1 KGHSH and CDR2 LQKENI come from the germline V gene. The CDR3 totals 15 residues. Specimen: PBMCs. The chain joins TRBV18 to TRBJ2-5; 10 positions match TRBD1. The receptor's source is a woman aged 40 to 50 in good health. Some clones in this sample may be carry-over from other donors' samples. The CDR3 bases are TGTGCCAGCTCTGGGACAGGGGCAACCCAAGAGACCCAGTACTTC. Protein sequence: CASSGTGATQETQYF.